The text below deals with one T cell receptor beta chain. The clone's antigen remains unknown. Base-call qualities are not available, and no considerably larger clone is one nucleotide away. The collaborating institutions used their own protocols to collect whole blood in K2EDTA tubes. For TCRbeta analysis, collaborators shipped samples in one of three forms: frozen whole blood, isolated PBMCs, or DNA extracted from either of those sample types. This sample was included in a study of blood T cell repertoires in COVID-19 (dated by TCRdb to the early 2020s). About the study as a whole: The collaborator samples originated in the United States, Italy and Spain and spanned the acute and convalescent phases of COVID-19. Nearly every sample came with metadata listing a de-identified subject ID, COVID-19 status, age in years and sex. Where available, HLA class I and class II types were obtained from metadata supplied by the sample provider rather than from assay-based typing. The repertoires were made available in a free public database intended to serve as a resource for research on the immune response to SARS-CoV-2. The dataset comprised deeply sampled blood TCRbeta repertoires from subjects exposed to, actively infected with, or recovered from COVID-19. The prospective study material was composed of cDNA or gDNA derived from T cells, B-cell-depleted T cells, or PBMCs. Samples came from the ongoing ImmuneRACE study (first 160 participants) plus 1,254 subjects from 6 global collaborators.

The paper's findings and limits, for the study overall: Clinical and demographic metadata were provided uncurated, with the amount varying by source and participant.

V drops 1 base and J drops 0 bases, leaving 7 bases in between. The germline V gene provides CDR1 MGHRA and CDR2 YSYEKL. The CDR3, from cysteine to phenylalanine, totals 16 residues. The sequence is cut down to CDR3 DNA, 48 bases in frame from base 1. TCRbeta CDR3 regions were amplified from genomic DNA by means of the immunoSEQ Assay, a bias-controlled multiplex PCR. For the original study's pipeline: The number of nucleated cells in each sample was estimated by amplification of reference gene primers within the assay. Sequence reads were collapsed and filtered to measure the absolute abundance of every unique TCRbeta CDR3 rearrangement. For each sample, productive Simpson clonality was calculated as the square root of Simpson's diversity index across productive rearrangements. TCRdb stores this immuneACCESS table with in-frame sequences only. Part of the clones is absent; in the studies checked, under half of the shortfall reflects unresolved V genes, and no reason is known for the rest. That table furnishes V, J and clone size, whereas the DNA furnished D and trimming. In all, the sample holds 90,000 to 100,000 clones, and 75% to 95% of those were seen once. 5.1% of the sample is held by the ten biggest clonotypes.

The clonotype originates from a man aged 45-65 years with acute or convalescent COVID-19. Sequenced: peripheral blood. The V gene is TRBV4-1 and the J gene is TRBJ1-6, with no confident D gene call. The nucleotides read TGCGCCAGCAGCCAAGGTGTAGTCTCCTATAATTCACCCCTCCACTTT. It is translated as CASSQGVVSYNSPLHF.